The clone carrying this TCR beta chain was counted a single time. The antigen remains undetermined. The sample contains more than one DNA sequence encoding this CDR3. PCR was performed using 60 Vbeta and 13 Jbeta primers. The data were produced by immunoSEQ multiplex PCR, yet TCRdb's version contains in-frame clones alone and is incomplete. The data show 130,000 to 150,000 clones, about 76% seen once. Trimming took 7 bases from V and 5 from J; bases not matched to a gene: 0. The CDR3 runs 10 residues. Germline-derived CDR1 and CDR2 are SQVTM and ANQGSEA. This entry is derived from a study of cytomegalovirus exposure and HLA in healthy donors. Study results and caveats: Information on immune exposure was restricted to one variable (CMV serostatus). The study put 150 or so TCR beta chains on its list as cytomegalovirus-associated. Many donors carried some public TCRs, although rarity characterized most TCR sequences.

The clonotype was recovered from a man aged 18 to 30 in good health and CMV-seronegative. Material for sequencing was PBMCs. J is TRBJ1-1 and V is TRBV29-1; 8 bases are a match to TRBD1. The CDR3 loop is CSGQGTEAFF. CDR3 nucleotide sequence: TGCAGCGGACAGGGGACTGAAGCTTTCTTT.